The T cell receptor beta chain under discussion was sequenced for a study of T cell responses to AZD1222 COVID-19 vaccine. This CDR3 comprises 12 residues. V dropped 1 base and J dropped 8 bases, with 8 bases sitting between them. Germline loops: CDR1 MNHEY, CDR2 SVGAGI. Clones were read by immunoSEQ multiplex PCR, and TCRdb kept only the in-frame ones, dropping some. Of 100,000 to 150,000 clones listed, around 89% are singletons. This receptor was identified in an adult in good health. V gene TRBV6-5 combines with J gene TRBJ1-2; D not certain. Material: peripheral blood, obtained on day 0 of MenACWY control vaccination. The CDR3 region is CASSYLGGGYTF. The CDR3, as DNA: TGTGCCAGCAGTTACTTGGGCGGCGGCTACACCTTC.